This T cell receptor beta chain was identified in a study of cytomegalovirus exposure and HLA in healthy donors. Primers: 60 Vbeta forward and 13 Jbeta reverse. The method was immunoSEQ multiplex PCR; TCRdb's version includes in-frame clones alone and lacks a portion of them. The sample records approximately 80,000 clones, around four fifths being singletons. Germline V gene sequence: CDR1 MNHEY, CDR2 SMNVEV (reference sequence). The CDR3 totals 11 residues. The germline V and J ends were trimmed by 6 bases and 13 bases, with 13 bases remaining between them. This clone was found many times. The rearrangement links TRBV27 to TRBJ2-4; D is possibly TRBD2 (6 bases). Sequenced input: PBMCs. The TCR comes from a male donor in good health and CMV-seropositive. The chain's CDR3 is CASSFGGLQYF. The CDR3 DNA reads TGTGCCAGCAGCTTCGGAGGGTTACAGTACTTC.